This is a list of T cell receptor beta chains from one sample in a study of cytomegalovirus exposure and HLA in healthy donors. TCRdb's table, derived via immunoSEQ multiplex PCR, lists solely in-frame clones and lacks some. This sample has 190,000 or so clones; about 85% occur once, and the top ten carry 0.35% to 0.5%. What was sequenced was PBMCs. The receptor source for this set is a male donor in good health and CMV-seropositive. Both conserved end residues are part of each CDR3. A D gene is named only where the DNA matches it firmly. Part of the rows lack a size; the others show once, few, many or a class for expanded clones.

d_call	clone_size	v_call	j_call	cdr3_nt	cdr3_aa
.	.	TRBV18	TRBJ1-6	TGTGCCAGCTCACCACAGTCAGATTCACCCCTCCACTTT	CASSPQSDSPLHF
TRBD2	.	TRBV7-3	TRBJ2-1	TGTGCCAGCAGCAGGGGACTAGCAGATGAGCAGTTCTTC	CASSRGLADEQFF
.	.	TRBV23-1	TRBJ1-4	TGCGCCAGCATCCTAAGGGGCTCCAGATGTACTAATGAAAAACTGTTTTTT	CASILRGSRCTNEKLFF
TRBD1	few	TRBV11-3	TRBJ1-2	TGTGCCAGCAGCTTAGAGTGTAAAGCGGGGGACAGGGGAATTGGCTACACCTTC	CASSLECKAGDRGIGYTF
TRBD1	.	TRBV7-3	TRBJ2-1	TGTGCCAGCAGCCTATCTCCCTTTGCCGGGACAGCCGGCAACAATGAGCAGTTCTTC	CASSLSPFAGTAGNNEQFF
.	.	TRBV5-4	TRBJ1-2	TGTGCCAGCAGCTTGGGTCAGGGAACTTATGGCTACACCTTC	CASSLGQGTYGYTF
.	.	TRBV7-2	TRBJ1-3	TGTGCCAGCATTCAGGACAGACGTCGAAACACCATATATTTT	CASIQDRRRNTIYF
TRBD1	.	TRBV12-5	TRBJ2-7	TGTGCTAGTGGTTTGGCACAGGGGGTGTGCTTCTACGAGCAGTACTTC	CASGLAQGVCFYEQYF
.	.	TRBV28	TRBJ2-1	TGTGCCAGCCATAGGTCACTAGCCTCCTACAATGAGCAGTTCTTC	CASHRSLASYNEQFF
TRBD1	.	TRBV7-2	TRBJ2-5	TGTGCCAGCAGCATCGGGACAGAAGAGACCCAGTACTTC	CASSIGTEETQYF
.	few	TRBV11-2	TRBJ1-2	TGTGCCAGCGAGGACCAGGGTGGTTATGGCTACACCTTC	CASEDQGGYGYTF
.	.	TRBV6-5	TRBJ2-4	TGTGCCAGCAGCCCCCACTCGCCGGGCATTCAGTACTTC	CASSPHSPGIQYF
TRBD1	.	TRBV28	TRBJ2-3	TGTGCCAGCAGTTTATTTCACAGGGGGTCAGATACGCAGTATTTT	CASSLFHRGSDTQYF
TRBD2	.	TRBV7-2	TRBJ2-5	TGTGCCAGCAGCTTAGTTGCGGGAGTCTCGGAGACCCAGTACTTC	CASSLVAGVSETQYF
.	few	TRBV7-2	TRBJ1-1	TGTGCCAGCAGCTTAAGGACAGATTGGGCTTCAACTGAAGCTTTCTTT	CASSLRTDWASTEAFF
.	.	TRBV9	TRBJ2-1	TGTGCCAGCAGCGTAGGGGTTAGCGAGACTGAGCAGTTCTTC	CASSVGVSETEQFF
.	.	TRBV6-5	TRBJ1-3	TGTGCCAGCGAGGGTTCTGGAAACACCATATATTTT	CASEGSGNTIYF
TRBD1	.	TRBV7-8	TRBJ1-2	TGTGCCAGCAGCCACCGACAGGGGGCAAATGGTGGCTACACCTTC	CASSHRQGANGGYTF
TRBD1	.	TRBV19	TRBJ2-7	TGTGCCAGTAGTATAGGACAGGGGGCGACCTACGAGCAGTACTTC	CASSIGQGATYEQYF
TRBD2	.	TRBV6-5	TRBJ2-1	TGTGCCAGCAGTCCCCGGGGGGGCCGTCCGAATGAGCAGTTCTTC	CASSPRGGRPNEQFF